This T cell receptor beta chain is from a study of blood T cell repertoires in COVID-19. Across the whole study: The samples span acute and convalescent COVID-19 from the United States, Italy and Spain. The analysed material was cDNA or gDNA that came from T cells, B-cell-depleted T cells, or PBMCs.

Original processing notes: Amplified reference gene primers provided the basis for estimating nucleated cell counts. The repertoire was sequenced with immunoSEQ multiplex PCR; TCRdb's copy has only in-frame clones and lacks some. D and trimming were read from the DNA, whereas the V and J calls and clone size are those reported in that table. The sample lists some 100,000 clones, under 80% occurring once. CDR3 size: 14 residues. V shed 6 bases, J shed 6 bases, and the junction held 7 bases outside the gene matches. Germline lookup yields CDR1 LNHDA and CDR2 SQIVND (reference sequence). The TCR sequence derives from a man between 45 and 60 years old with acute or convalescent COVID-19. The V gene is TRBV19, the J gene TRBJ2-1; 8 positions match TRBD2. The sequenced sample consisted of peripheral blood. In DNA form, the CDR3 reads TGTGCCAGTAGCTGGCGGGAGGTCGGCAATGAGCAGTTCTTC. It specifies CASSWREVGNEQFF.